The T cell receptor beta chain described here comes from a study of beta chain features in type 1 diabetes (dated by TCRdb to the late 2010s). Looking at the study overall: Mean age, gender distribution, total cell number and subset yield did not differ between patients and healthy donors. Across all samples, fewer than 110,000,000 sorted cells were examined, and cell number per subset correlated strongly with RNA yield. The study compared TCRB repertoires of sorted circulating CD4+ T cell subsets between recently diagnosed type 1 diabetes patients and matched healthy donors. Regulatory and stem cell-like memory subsets were obtained from only 8 patients and about eight healthy donors, while naive and central memory subsets were obtained from all 30 or so donors. Study-wide findings and limitations: Because cDNA was sequenced instead of genomic DNA, activated cells with high expression could be over-represented, although the groups did not differ in activation or CD3 levels. In all four CD4+ subsets, TCRB CDR3 length was moderately but significantly shorter in type 1 diabetes patients. Fewer insertions and more nucleotide deletions at VDJ recombination sites were observed in patients with type 1 diabetes, implying thymic rearrangement abnormalities. Because the HLA sub-analyses included only small numbers of individuals, any influence of HLA type on TCRB rearrangement was left unresolved. Naive, central memory and regulatory TCRB repertoires appeared to be more similar among patients than among healthy donors. Shorter templates might have been favored by PCR, but patient and control samples were amplified and corrected together, so both groups would have been affected equally by any skew.

V is reduced by 4 bases and J by 5 bases, leaving a spacing of 9 bases between them. From the cysteine up to the phenylalanine, the CDR3 has a length of 11 residues. Solely the CDR3 DNA is kept, with 33 bases framed from the first base. The germline V gene (reference sequence) gives CDR1 as DFQATT and CDR2 as SNEGSKA. From each donor, a single peripheral blood sample of approximately 120 mL on average was drawn into heparinised tubes. Using a panel that included CD45RO, CCR7, CD25, CD127, CD95 and CD27, naive, central memory, regulatory and stem cell-like memory CD4+ T cells were sorted on a BD FACSAria II. Every sorted population had a purity above 95%. PBMCs were isolated immediately by Lymphoprep density gradient centrifugation and stained directly without culture. Samples were stained and sorted in pairs, with one healthy donor and one patient per experiment, so that batch effects were minimized.

The entire isolated RNA was reverse transcribed using the High Capacity cDNA Reverse Transcription Kit, and thus expressed TCRB transcripts were sequenced. Deep immunoSEQ sequencing was performed on naive, central memory and regulatory T cell samples, with an average of roughly 3.6 million total reads per sample. Sorted cells were lysed in RLT buffer, and RNA was extracted using DNase-treated RNeasy Micro or Mini kits according to cell number. To prevent cross-contamination, each cell subset was processed individually, whereas patient and healthy donor samples were processed jointly. The immunoSEQ multiplex PCR was used to amplify TCRB sequences from cDNA, generating 87-bp fragments that spanned the CDR3 region. Amplicons were sequenced on the Illumina HiSeq platform. Regarding the original processing steps: PCR bias was corrected computationally using synthetic template baselines, and reads within Hamming distance 2 were collapsed, with unmergeable singletons discarded. Reads were aligned against IMGT to assign V, D and J genes, CDR3 length and insertions or deletions at six rearrangement sites. Within each subset, clonotype counts were normalized to sorted cell number, and only after that were true diversity and Gini coefficients computed with the tcR R package. Repertoire sharing was quantified using the overlap coefficient calculated on TCRB nucleotide sequences. Out-of-frame TCRB sequences from naive cells were analyzed as a proxy for the pre-selection repertoire. TCRdb re-hosts the immuneACCESS table, in-frame sequences only. Its copies lack some clones; in the studies checked, an unresolved V gene accounts for under half of them, and the cause for the rest is not known. The D gene and trimming were derived from the DNA, and the V and J assignments and clone size from that table. This sample lists more than 250,000 clones; 24% were detected once. The top ten constitute 0.012% of the sample.

As for this clone: Which antigen it targets is not known. No base quality values were provided; no much bigger clone lies one nucleotide off.

This clonotype originated in a woman aged 25 to 39 with type 1 diabetes. Sample: naive CD4+ T cells from blood. The cell subset or site label corresponds to: true naive CD4+ T cells. This receptor chain uses TRBV20-1 and TRBJ2-7; the D gene is perhaps TRBD1, on 6 matching bases. The base sequence is TGCAGTGCTAACAGGGTCAACGAGCAGTACTTC. This encodes CSANRVNEQYF.